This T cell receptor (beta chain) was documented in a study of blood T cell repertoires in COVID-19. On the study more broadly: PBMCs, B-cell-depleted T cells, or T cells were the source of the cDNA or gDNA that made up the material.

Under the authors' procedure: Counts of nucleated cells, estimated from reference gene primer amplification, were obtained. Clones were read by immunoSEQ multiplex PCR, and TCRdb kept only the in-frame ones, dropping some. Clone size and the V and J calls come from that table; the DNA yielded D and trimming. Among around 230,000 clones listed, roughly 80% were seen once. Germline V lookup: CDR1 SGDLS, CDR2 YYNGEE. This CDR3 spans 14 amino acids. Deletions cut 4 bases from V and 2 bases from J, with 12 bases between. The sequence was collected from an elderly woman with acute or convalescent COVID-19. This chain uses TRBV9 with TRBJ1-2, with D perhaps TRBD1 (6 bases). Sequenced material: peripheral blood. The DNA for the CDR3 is TGTGCCAGCAGCAACCGGGACACAAACTATGGCTACACCTTC. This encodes CASSNRDTNYGYTF.